A selection of T cell receptor beta chains follows, all from one sample in a study of shared clonotypes between healthy human individuals. This table comes from immunoSEQ multiplex PCR, and its TCRdb copy is limited to in-frame clones, with some not included. The sample lists approximately 2,000,000 clones; around 92% were seen once. Input material: naive CD4+ T cells from PBMCs. The receptor source for this set is a man aged 18 to 35 in good health. Some clones in this sample may be carry-over from other donors' samples. Both conserved end residues are part of each CDR3. The order of the fields is J gene, D gene, clone size, V gene, CDR3 DNA, CDR3 protein. The D gene is left open where the match is weak. Only some rows state a clone size, as once, few, many or a class for expanded clones.

j_call: TRBJ2-3; d_call: -; clone_size: -; v_call: TRBV7-9; cdr3_nt: TGTGCCAGCAGCTTAGCCGGGACTGGAGGGGATACGCAGTATTTT; cdr3_aa: CASSLAGTGGDTQYF
j_call: TRBJ2-7; d_call: -; clone_size: once; v_call: TRBV6-5; cdr3_nt: TGTGCCAGCAGTTACTCGGGACCACCGCCCTACGAGCAGTACTTC; cdr3_aa: CASSYSGPPPYEQYF
j_call: TRBJ2-2; d_call: -; clone_size: -; v_call: TRBV18; cdr3_nt: TGTGCCAGCTCACCCGGGCAAATCGACACCGGGGAGCTGTTTTTT; cdr3_aa: CASSPGQIDTGELFF
j_call: TRBJ2-1; d_call: TRBD2; clone_size: -; v_call: TRBV5-1; cdr3_nt: TGCGCCAGCAGCTTGTTGGTAAGGACGGGAGGACACAATGAGCAGTTCTTC; cdr3_aa: CASSLLVRTGGHNEQFF
j_call: TRBJ2-1; d_call: -; clone_size: -; v_call: TRBV5-1; cdr3_nt: TGCGCCAGCAGGCAGTACAATGAGCAGTTCTTC; cdr3_aa: CASRQYNEQFF
j_call: TRBJ1-2; d_call: TRBD1; clone_size: -; v_call: TRBV5-1; cdr3_nt: TGCGCCAGCAGCTCGGGACAGGGGGCTGGATATGGCTACACCTTC; cdr3_aa: CASSSGQGAGYGYTF
j_call: TRBJ2-7; d_call: -; clone_size: -; v_call: TRBV30; cdr3_nt: TGTGCCTGGAGTGGCCCGGCAGGGTCTTTACGGGAGCAGTACTTC; cdr3_aa: CAWSGPAGSLREQYF
j_call: TRBJ2-7; d_call: -; clone_size: -; v_call: TRBV28; cdr3_nt: TGTGCCAGCAGCCTACAGAGATTTAGCTCCTACGAGCAGTACTTC; cdr3_aa: CASSLQRFSSYEQYF
j_call: TRBJ1-2; d_call: -; clone_size: -; v_call: TRBV18; cdr3_nt: TGTGCCAGCTCACCAACGGGGGGCAGCTATGGCTACACCTTC; cdr3_aa: CASSPTGGSYGYTF
j_call: TRBJ2-1; d_call: -; clone_size: -; v_call: TRBV7-2; cdr3_nt: TGTGCCAGCAGCATATCGGTGGGGGTCGGTGGTGAGCAGTTCTTC; cdr3_aa: CASSISVGVGGEQFF
j_call: TRBJ1-2; d_call: -; clone_size: -; v_call: TRBV7-3; cdr3_nt: TGTGCCAGCAGCCCAACCGGACAGTCGGGCTACACCTTC; cdr3_aa: CASSPTGQSGYTF
j_call: TRBJ2-3; d_call: TRBD1; clone_size: -; v_call: TRBV5-1; cdr3_nt: TGCGCCAGCAGCTTGGTCCCCGGGACAGGGGGCACAGATACGCAGTATTTT; cdr3_aa: CASSLVPGTGGTDTQYF
j_call: TRBJ2-3; d_call: TRBD1; clone_size: -; v_call: TRBV29-1; cdr3_nt: TGCAGCGTCGGGACAGGCAGCACAGATACGCAGTATTTT; cdr3_aa: CSVGTGSTDTQYF
j_call: TRBJ2-7; d_call: TRBD2; clone_size: -; v_call: TRBV9; cdr3_nt: TGTGCCAGCAGCGTAGGGGAGACTAGCGGCTACGAGCAGTACTTC; cdr3_aa: CASSVGETSGYEQYF
j_call: TRBJ2-1; d_call: TRBD2; clone_size: -; v_call: TRBV19; cdr3_nt: TGTGCCAGTAGGGCACTAGCGGGAGGCAATGAGCAGTTCTTC; cdr3_aa: CASRALAGGNEQFF
j_call: TRBJ1-1; d_call: -; clone_size: few; v_call: TRBV5-1; cdr3_nt: TGCGCCAGCAGCTCCTTGGGCGAATACACTGAAGCTTTCTTT; cdr3_aa: CASSSLGEYTEAFF
j_call: TRBJ2-5; d_call: -; clone_size: -; v_call: TRBV30; cdr3_nt: TGTGCCTGGATCGTAGGAGGACAGGAGACCCAGTACTTC; cdr3_aa: CAWIVGGQETQYF
j_call: TRBJ1-5; d_call: -; clone_size: -; v_call: TRBV7-8; cdr3_nt: TGTGCCAGCAGCTTTGACAACAATCAGCCCCAGCATTTT; cdr3_aa: CASSFDNNQPQHF
j_call: TRBJ2-1; d_call: -; clone_size: once; v_call: TRBV7-9; cdr3_nt: TGTGCCAGCAGCTTACGGGAGCGCTCCTACAATGAGCAGTTCTTC; cdr3_aa: CASSLRERSYNEQFF
j_call: TRBJ1-1; d_call: -; clone_size: -; v_call: TRBV27; cdr3_nt: TGTGCCAGCAGTTTATTTGCCCTACAGGGACCCCAGAACACTGAAGCTTTCTTT; cdr3_aa: CASSLFALQGPQNTEAFF
j_call: TRBJ2-5; d_call: -; clone_size: -; v_call: TRBV7-2; cdr3_nt: TGTGCCAGCAGCCGGGTGGGCGGGCGAGAGACCCAGTACTTC; cdr3_aa: CASSRVGGRETQYF
j_call: TRBJ1-2; d_call: -; clone_size: -; v_call: TRBV29-1; cdr3_nt: TGCAGCGCGTACGTTCAGGGGCGGCGGGGCTACACCTTC; cdr3_aa: CSAYVQGRRGYTF
j_call: TRBJ1-2; d_call: -; clone_size: -; v_call: TRBV28; cdr3_nt: TGTGCCAGCAGTTTATCCAAGGGGGTGGATGGCTACACCTTC; cdr3_aa: CASSLSKGVDGYTF